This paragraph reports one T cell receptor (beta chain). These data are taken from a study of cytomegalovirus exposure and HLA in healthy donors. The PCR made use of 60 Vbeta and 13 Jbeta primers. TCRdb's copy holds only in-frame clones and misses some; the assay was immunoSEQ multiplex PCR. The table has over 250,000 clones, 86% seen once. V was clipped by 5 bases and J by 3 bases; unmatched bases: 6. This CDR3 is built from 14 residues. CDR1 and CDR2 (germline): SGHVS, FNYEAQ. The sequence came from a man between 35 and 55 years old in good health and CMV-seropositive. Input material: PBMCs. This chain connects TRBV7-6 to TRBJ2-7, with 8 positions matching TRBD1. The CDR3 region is CASSLQTGDYEQYF. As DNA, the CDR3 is TGTGCCAGCAGCCTCCAGACAGGGGACTACGAGCAGTACTTC.